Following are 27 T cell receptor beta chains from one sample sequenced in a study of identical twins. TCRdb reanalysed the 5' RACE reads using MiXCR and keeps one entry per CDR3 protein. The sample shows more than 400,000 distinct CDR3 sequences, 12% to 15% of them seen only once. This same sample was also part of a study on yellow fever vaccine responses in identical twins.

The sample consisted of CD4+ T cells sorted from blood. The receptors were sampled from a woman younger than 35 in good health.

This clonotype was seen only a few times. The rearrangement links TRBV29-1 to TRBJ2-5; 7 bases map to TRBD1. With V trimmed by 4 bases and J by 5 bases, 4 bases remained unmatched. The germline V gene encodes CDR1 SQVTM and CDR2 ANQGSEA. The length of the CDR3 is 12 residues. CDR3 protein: CSVVLRGETQYF. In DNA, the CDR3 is TGCAGCGTTGTACTCAGGGGGGAGACCCAGTACTTC.

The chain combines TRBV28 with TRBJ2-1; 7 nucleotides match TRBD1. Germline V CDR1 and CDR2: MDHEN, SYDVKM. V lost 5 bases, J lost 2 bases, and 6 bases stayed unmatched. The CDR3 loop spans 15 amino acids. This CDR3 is CASSPPTGTYNEQFF. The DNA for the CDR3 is TGTGCCAGCAGTCCGCCGACAGGGACCTACAATGAGCAGTTCTTC. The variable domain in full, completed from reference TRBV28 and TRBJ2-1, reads DVKVTQSSRYLVKRTGEKVFLECVQDMDHENMFWYRQDPGLGLRLIYFSYDVKMKEKGDIPEGYSVSREKKERFSLILESASTNQTSMYLCASSPPTGTYNEQFFGPGTRLTVL.

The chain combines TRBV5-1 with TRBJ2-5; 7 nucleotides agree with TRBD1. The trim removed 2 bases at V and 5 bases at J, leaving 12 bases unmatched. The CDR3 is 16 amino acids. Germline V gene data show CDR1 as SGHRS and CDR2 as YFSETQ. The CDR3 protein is CASSLTTRQGWETQYF. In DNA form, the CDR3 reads TGCGCCAGCAGCTTAACAACCCGACAGGGCTGGGAGACCCAGTACTTC.

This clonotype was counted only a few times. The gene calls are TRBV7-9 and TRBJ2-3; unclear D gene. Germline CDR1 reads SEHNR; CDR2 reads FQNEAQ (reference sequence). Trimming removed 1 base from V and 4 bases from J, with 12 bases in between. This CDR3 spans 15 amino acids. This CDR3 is CASSLGVGSADTQYF. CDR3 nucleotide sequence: TGTGCCAGCAGCTTAGGTGTGGGCTCGGCAGATACGCAGTATTTT. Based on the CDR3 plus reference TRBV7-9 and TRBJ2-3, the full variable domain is DTGVSQNPRHKITKRGQNVTFRCDPISEHNRLYWYRQTLGQGPEFLTYFQNEAQLEKSRLLSDRFSAERPKGSFSTLEIQRTEQGDSAMYLCASSLGVGSADTQYFGPGTRLTVL.

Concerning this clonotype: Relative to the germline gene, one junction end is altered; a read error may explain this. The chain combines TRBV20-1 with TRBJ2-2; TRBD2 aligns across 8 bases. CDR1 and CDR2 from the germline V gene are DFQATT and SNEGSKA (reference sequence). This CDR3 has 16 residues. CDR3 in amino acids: CCARDPREGRGGELFF. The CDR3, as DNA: TGCTGTGCTAGAGATCCCCGGGAGGGCCGGGGCGGGGAGCTGTTTTTT.

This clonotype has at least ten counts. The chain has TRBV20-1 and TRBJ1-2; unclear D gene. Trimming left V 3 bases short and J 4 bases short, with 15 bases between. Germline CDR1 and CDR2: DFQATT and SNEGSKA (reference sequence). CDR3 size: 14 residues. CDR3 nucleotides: TGCAGTGCTAGGATAGCGGGAATAGGCTATGGCTACACCTTC. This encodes CSARIAGIGYGYTF.

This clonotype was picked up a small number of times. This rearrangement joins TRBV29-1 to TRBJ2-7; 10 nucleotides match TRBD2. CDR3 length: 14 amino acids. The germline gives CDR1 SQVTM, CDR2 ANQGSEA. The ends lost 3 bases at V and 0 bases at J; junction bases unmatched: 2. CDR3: CSVEGTSVSYEQYF. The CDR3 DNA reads TGCAGCGTTGAGGGGACTAGCGTCTCCTACGAGCAGTACTTC.

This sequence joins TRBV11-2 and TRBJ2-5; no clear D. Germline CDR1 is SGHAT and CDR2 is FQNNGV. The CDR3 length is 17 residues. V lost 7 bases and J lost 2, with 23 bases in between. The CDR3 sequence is CASTSLMATPFQETQYF. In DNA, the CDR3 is TGTGCCAGCACCTCCCTGATGGCGACTCCATTTCAAGAGACCCAGTACTTC.

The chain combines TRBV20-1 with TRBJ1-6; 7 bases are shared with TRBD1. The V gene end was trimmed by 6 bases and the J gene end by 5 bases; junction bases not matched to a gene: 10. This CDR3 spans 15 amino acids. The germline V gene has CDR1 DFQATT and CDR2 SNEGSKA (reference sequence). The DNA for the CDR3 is TGCAGTGCAACTAGGGGGCGATCCAATAATTCACCCCTCCACTTT. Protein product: CSATRGRSNNSPLHF.

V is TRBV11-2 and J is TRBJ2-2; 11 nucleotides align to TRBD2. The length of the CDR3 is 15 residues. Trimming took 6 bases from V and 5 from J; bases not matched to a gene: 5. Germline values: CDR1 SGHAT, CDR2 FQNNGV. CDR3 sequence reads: CASRTSGAGTGELFF. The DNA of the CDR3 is TGTGCCAGCAGGACTAGCGGGGCGGGGACCGGGGAGCTGTTTTTT. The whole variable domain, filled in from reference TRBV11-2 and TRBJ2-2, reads EAGVAQSPRYKIIEKRQSVAFWCNPISGHATLYWYQQILGQGPKLLIQFQNNGVVDDSQLPKDRFSAERLKGVDSTLKIQPAKLEDSAVYLCASRTSGAGTGELFFGEGSRLTVL.

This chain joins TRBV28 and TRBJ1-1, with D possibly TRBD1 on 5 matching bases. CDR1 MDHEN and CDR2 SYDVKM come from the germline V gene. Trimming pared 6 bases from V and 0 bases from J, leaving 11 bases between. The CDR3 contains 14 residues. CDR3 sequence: CASRQAVMNTEAFF. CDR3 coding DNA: TGTGCCAGCAGACAGGCGGTGATGAACACTGAAGCTTTCTTT.

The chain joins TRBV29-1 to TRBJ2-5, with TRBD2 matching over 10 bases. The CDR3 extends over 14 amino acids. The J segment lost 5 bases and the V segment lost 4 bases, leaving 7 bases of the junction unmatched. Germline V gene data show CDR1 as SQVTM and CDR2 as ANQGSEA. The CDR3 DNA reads TGCAGCGTTGGGGCTAGCGGGAGAAGCGAGACCCAGTACTTC. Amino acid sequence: CSVGASGRSETQYF.

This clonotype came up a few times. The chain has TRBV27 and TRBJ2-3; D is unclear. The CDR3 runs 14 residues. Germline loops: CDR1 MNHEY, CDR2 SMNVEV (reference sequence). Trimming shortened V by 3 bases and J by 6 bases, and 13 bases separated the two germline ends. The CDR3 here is CASSFSRAEDTQYF. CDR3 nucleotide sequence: TGTGCCAGCAGTTTTAGTAGGGCCGAGGATACGCAGTATTTT.

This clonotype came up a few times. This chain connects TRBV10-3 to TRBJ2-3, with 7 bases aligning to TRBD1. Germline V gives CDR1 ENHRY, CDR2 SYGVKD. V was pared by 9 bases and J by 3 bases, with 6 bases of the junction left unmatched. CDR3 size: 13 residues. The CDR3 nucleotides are TGTGCCATTAAAGACAGGGCGACAGATACGCAGTATTTT. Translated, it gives CAIKDRATDTQYF.

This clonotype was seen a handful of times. This chain's CDR3 is CSARSGGEHTEAFF. The CDR3 DNA reads as TGCAGTGCTAGAAGCGGAGGGGAGCACACTGAAGCTTTCTTT. This rearrangement joins TRBV20-1 to TRBJ1-1; tentative D call: TRBD1 (5 bases). CDR1 and CDR2 from the germline V gene are DFQATT and SNEGSKA (reference sequence). V was shortened by 2 bases and J by 3 bases, with 13 bases between the two germline ends. The CDR3 runs to 14 residues.

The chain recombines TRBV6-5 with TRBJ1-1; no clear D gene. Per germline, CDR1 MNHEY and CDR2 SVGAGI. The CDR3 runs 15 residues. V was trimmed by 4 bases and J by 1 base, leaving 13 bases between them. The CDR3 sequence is CASSSWEAGNTEAFF. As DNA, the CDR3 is TGTGCCAGCAGTTCCTGGGAGGCAGGGAACACTGAAGCTTTCTTT.

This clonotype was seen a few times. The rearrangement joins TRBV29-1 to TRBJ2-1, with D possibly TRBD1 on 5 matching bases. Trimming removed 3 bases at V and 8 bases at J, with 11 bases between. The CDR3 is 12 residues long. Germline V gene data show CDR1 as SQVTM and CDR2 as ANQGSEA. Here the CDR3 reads CSVDGRVDEQFF. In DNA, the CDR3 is TGCAGCGTTGATGGCAGGGTGGATGAGCAGTTCTTC.

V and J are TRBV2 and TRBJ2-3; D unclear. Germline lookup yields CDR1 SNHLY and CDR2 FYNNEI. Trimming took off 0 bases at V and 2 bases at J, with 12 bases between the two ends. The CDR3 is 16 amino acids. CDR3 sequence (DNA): TGTGCCAGCAGTGAAGCGTGGTGGGGTTCCACAGATACGCAGTATTTT. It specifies CASSEAWWGSTDTQYF.

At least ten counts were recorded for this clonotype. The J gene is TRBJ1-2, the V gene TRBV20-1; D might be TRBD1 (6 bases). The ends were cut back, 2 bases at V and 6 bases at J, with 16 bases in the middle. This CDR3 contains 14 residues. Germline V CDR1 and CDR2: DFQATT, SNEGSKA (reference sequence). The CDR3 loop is CSARLTGFRNGYTF. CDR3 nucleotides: TGCAGTGCTAGACTTACAGGGTTTCGGAATGGCTACACCTTC.

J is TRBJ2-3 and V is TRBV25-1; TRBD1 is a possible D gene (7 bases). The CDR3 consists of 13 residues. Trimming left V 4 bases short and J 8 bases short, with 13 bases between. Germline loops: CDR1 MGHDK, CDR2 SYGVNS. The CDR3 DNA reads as TGTGCCAGCAGTGCCCCAGGGGGGAGTACGCAGTATTTT. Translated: CASSAPGGSTQYF.

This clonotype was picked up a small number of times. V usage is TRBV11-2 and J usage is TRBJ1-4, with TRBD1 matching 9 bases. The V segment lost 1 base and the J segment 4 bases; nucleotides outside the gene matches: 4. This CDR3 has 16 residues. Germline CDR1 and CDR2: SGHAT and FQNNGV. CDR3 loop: CASSLGRTGVNEKLFF. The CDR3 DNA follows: TGTGCCAGCAGCTTAGGAAGGACAGGGGTTAATGAAAAACTGTTTTTT.

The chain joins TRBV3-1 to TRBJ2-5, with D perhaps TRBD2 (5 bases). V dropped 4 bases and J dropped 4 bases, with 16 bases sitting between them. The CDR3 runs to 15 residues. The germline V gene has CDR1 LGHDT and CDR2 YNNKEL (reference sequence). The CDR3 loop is CASSPLEGGRETQYF. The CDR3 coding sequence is TGTGCCAGCAGCCCCCTTGAAGGAGGCCGAGAGACCCAGTACTTC.

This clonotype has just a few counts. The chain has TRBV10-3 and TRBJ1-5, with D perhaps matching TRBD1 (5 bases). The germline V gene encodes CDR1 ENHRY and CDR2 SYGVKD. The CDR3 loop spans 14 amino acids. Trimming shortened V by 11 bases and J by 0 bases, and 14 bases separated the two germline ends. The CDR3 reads CAASGANSNQPQHF. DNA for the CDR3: TGTGCCGCCTCCGGGGCAAATAGCAATCAGCCCCAGCATTTT.

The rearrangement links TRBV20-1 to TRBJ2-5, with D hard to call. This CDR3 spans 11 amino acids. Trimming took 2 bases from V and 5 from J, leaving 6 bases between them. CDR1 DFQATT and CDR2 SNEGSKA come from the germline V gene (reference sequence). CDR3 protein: CSARYWETQYF. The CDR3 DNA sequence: TGCAGTGCTAGATACTGGGAGACCCAGTACTTC.

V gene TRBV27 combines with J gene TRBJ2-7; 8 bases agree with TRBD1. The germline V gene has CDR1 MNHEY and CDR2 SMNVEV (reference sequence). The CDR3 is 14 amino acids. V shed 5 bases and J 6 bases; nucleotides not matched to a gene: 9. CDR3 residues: CASSLGQALGEQYF. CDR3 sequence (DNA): TGTGCCAGCAGTCTGGGACAGGCTCTGGGCGAGCAGTACTTC.

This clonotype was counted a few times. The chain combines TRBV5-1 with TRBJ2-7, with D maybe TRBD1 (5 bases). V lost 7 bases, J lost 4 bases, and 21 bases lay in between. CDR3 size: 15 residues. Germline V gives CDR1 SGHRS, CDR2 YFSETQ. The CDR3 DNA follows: TGCGCCAGCGGTCTAGGGGTTGCAGGCCAGTACGAGCAGTACTTC. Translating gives CASGLGVAGQYEQYF.

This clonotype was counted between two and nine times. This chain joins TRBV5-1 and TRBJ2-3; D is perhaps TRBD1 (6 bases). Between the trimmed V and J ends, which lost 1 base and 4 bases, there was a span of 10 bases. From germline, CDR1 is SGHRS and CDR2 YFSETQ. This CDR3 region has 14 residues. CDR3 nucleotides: TGCGCCAGCAGCTTGACAGGGACCTCAGATACGCAGTATTTT. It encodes CASSLTGTSDTQYF.